This is a list of T cell receptor beta chains from one sample in a study of control samples from healthy donors and cancer patients. Assay: immunoSEQ multiplex PCR; the TCRdb copy retains only in-frame clones and omits some. Of some 99,000 clones in the sample, approximately 90% are singletons; the top ten hold roughly 18%. Input material: blood. The receptors were sampled from a woman between 45 and 60 years old in good health. Both conserved end residues are part of each CDR3. The D gene is left open where the match is weak. Only part of the rows carry a size: once, few, many, or a class if the clone is expanded.

NA	TRBD1	TRBV5-1	TRBJ1-5	CASSLMAGGGQPQHF	TGCGCCAGCAGCTTGATGGCAGGGGGTGGTCAGCCCCAGCATTTT
NA	NA	TRBV19	TRBJ2-3	CASSQRGVGRTLTDTQYF	TGTGCCAGTAGTCAAAGAGGGGTGGGGCGGACGCTCACAGATACGCAGTATTTT
NA	TRBD1	TRBV13	TRBJ1-2	CASSFSTQGAQGYTF	TGTGCCAGCAGCTTCTCCACGCAGGGGGCGCAGGGCTACACCTTC
NA	NA	TRBV11-1	TRBJ1-2	CASSFEANYGYTF	TGTGCCAGCAGCTTTGAGGCTAACTATGGCTACACCTTC
NA	NA	TRBV27	TRBJ1-2	CASTHGGGGYTF	TGTGCCAGCACTCACGGTGGCGGTGGCTACACCTTC
NA	NA	TRBV7-2	TRBJ1-1	CASSLVGANTEAFF	TGTGCCAGCAGCTTAGTAGGGGCGAACACTGAAGCTTTCTTT
NA	NA	TRBV9	TRBJ1-2	CASRANYGYTF	TGTGCCAGCCGCGCGAACTATGGCTACACCTTC
NA	TRBD2	TRBV9	TRBJ2-1	CASSVASGGAIEQFF	TGTGCCAGCAGCGTTGCAAGCGGGGGGGCTATTGAGCAGTTCTTC
few	NA	TRBV29-1	TRBJ2-1	CSVEGHPTMNEQFF	TGCAGCGTTGAGGGCCACCCGACAATGAATGAGCAGTTCTTC
NA	NA	TRBV11-2	TRBJ2-2	CASSFDPGGELFF	TGTGCCAGCAGCTTCGACCCGGGCGGGGAGCTGTTTTTT
NA	NA	TRBV2	TRBJ1-3	CASSDHRSGNTIYF	TGTGCCAGCAGTGACCACCGCTCTGGAAACACCATATATTTT
once	TRBD1	TRBV10-3	TRBJ1-3	CAIRRQGGSGNTIYF	TGTGCCATCAGGCGACAGGGTGGGTCTGGAAACACCATATATTTT